What follows are 7 T cell receptor beta chains derived from one specimen sequenced in a study of neurological immune-mediated disorders. TCRdb analysed the 5' RACE reads with MiXCR anew, one entry per CDR3 protein. The data hold around 67,000 distinct CDR3 sequences, with less than 5.5% observed a single time. The sample was PBMCs. The receptors were gathered from a man between 18 and 29 years old with multiple sclerosis.

This clonotype was detected many times. The V call is TRBV6-4, the J call TRBJ2-2, with 7 nucleotides matching TRBD1. The CDR3 has 15 residues. With V trimmed by 6 bases and J by 5 bases, 9 bases remained unmatched. The germline gives CDR1 MRHNA, CDR2 SNTAGT. Here the CDR3 DNA reads TGTGCCAGCAGCCTCGACAGGGCGAGGACCGGGGAGCTGTTTTTT. Translating gives CASSLDRARTGELFF.

This clonotype was counted many times. J is TRBJ2-2 and V is TRBV7-2; D gene unclear. With 3 bases removed from V and 2 bases from J, the gap between germline ends came to 7 bases. CDR1 is SGHTA and CDR2 is FQGNSA in the germline V gene. This CDR3 has 14 residues. CDR3 sequence: CASSFYANTGELFF. In DNA form, the CDR3 reads TGTGCCAGCAGCTTCTACGCAAACACCGGGGAGCTGTTTTTT.

This clonotype was counted at least ten times. V is TRBV7-3 and J is TRBJ1-2; 7 nucleotides agree with TRBD1. Germline CDR1 is SGHTA and CDR2 is FQGTGA. With V trimmed by 6 bases and J by 14 bases, 12 bases remained unmatched. This CDR3 comprises 12 residues. In DNA form, the CDR3 reads TGTGCCAGCAGTAAACAGCAACAGGGGCGGACCTTC. This sequence encodes CASSKQQQGRTF.

This clonotype was counted once. The rearrangement uses TRBV3-1 and TRBJ1-3, with a possible D match to TRBD1 (5 bases). CDR1 is LGHDT, CDR2 YNNKEL, per germline (reference sequence). Trimming took off 6 bases at V and 0 bases at J, with 9 bases between the two ends. The CDR3 is 14 amino acids. CDR3 nucleotides: TGTGCCAGCAGTCGGGACTCCTCTGGAAACACCATATATTTT. This translates into CASSRDSSGNTIYF.

This clonotype was seen many times. The CDR3 DNA follows: TGCAGTGCTAGATCATGGAGGGACAGCCCCTACGAGCAGTACTTC. The encoded protein is CSARSWRDSPYEQYF. V usage is TRBV20-1 and J usage is TRBJ2-7; perhaps TRBD1 as D (7 bases). V was shortened by 2 bases and J by 2 bases, with 16 bases between the two germline ends. Germline assignment: CDR1 DFQATT and CDR2 SNEGSKA (reference sequence). The CDR3 has 15 amino acids.

A few counts support this clonotype. This sequence may be a read error, since a much larger clone differs from it by one base. The genes are TRBV5-6 and TRBJ1-5; no clear D. The V gene's germline CDR1 is SGHDT and CDR2 YYEEEE. The CDR3 covers 14 residues. Here the CDR3 reads CASGLGGGNQPQNF. The CDR3 nucleotides are TGTGCCTCTGGGCTTGGCGGCGGCAATCAGCCCCAGAATTTT.

This clonotype occurred many times. The chain joins TRBV5-1 to TRBJ1-1; D uncertain. CDR1 SGHRS and CDR2 YFSETQ come from the germline V gene. V was cut by 0 bases and J by 0 bases, with 9 bases left in between. This CDR3 region has 15 residues. CDR3 protein: CASSLGFGVNTEAFF. The CDR3 DNA reads as TGCGCCAGCAGCTTGGGGTTCGGGGTGAACACTGAAGCTTTCTTT.